This T cell receptor beta chain was retrieved from a study of identical twins. General study points: The study found weaker excess twin sharing in beta out-of-frame sequences.

On this clonotype itself: Antigen unknown.

Germline loops: CDR1 MNHNS, CDR2 SASEGT. This CDR3 spans 14 amino acids. V lost 5 bases, J lost 7 bases, and 8 bases stayed unmatched. TCRdb reanalysed the 5' RACE reads using MiXCR and keeps one entry per CDR3 protein. The sample has about 530,000 distinct CDR3 sequences; approximately 20% are singletons. The data also belong to a second study, concerning yellow fever vaccine responses in identical twins.

Sequences were obtained from CD4+ T cells sorted from blood. The TCR sequence derives from a woman under 30 in good health. This sequence joins TRBV6-1 and TRBJ1-2, with 9 bases aligning to TRBD1. This chain's CDR3 is CASSPRDRVGGYTF. The CDR3 DNA reads TGTGCCAGCAGTCCGCGGGACAGGGTTGGTGGCTACACCTTC.